This T cell receptor beta chain appears in the sequencing data of a study of blood T cell repertoires in COVID-19 (dated by TCRdb to about 2020). Regarding the complete study: The collaborator samples originated in the United States, Italy and Spain and spanned the acute and convalescent phases of COVID-19. Sample metadata almost always included a de-identified subject ID, COVID-19 status, age in years and sex. The material from the prospective study consisted of cDNA or gDNA derived from T cells, B-cell-depleted T cells, or PBMCs. Where HLA class I and class II types were available, the types were taken from metadata supplied by the sample provider, not from assay-based typing. Samples came from the ongoing ImmuneRACE study (first 160 participants) plus 1,254 subjects from 6 global collaborators. The repertoires were released in a freely available public database meant as a resource for research on the immune response to SARS-CoV-2. The dataset comprised deeply sampled blood TCRbeta repertoires from subjects exposed to, actively infected with, or recovered from COVID-19. General conclusions and limits of the study: The quantity of clinical and demographic metadata differed by source and by participant and was supplied without curation.

TCRbeta CDR3 regions were amplified from genomic DNA by means of the immunoSEQ Assay, a bias-controlled multiplex PCR. The paper's processing steps were these. The number of nucleated cells in each sample was estimated by amplification of reference gene primers within the assay. To quantify the absolute abundance of each unique TCRbeta CDR3 rearrangement, sequence reads were collapsed and filtered. Productive Simpson clonality was computed per sample as the square root of Simpson's diversity index over productive rearrangements. TCRdb holds this immuneACCESS table with in-frame rearrangements only. Some clones are missing; in checked studies, unresolved V genes explain under half, and the rest has no known cause. V and J calls and clone size come straight from that table; D and trimming were deduced from the DNA. The sample table holds a few hundred thousand clones, of which approximately 83% were seen once. Roughly 3.6% of the sample goes to the ten largest clones.

In the prospective study, participants were about 18 to 95 years old, resided in about two dozen geographic areas of the United States, and were enrolled through a virtual design. Cohort assignment in the prospective study relied on participant-reported clinical history from a screening survey and a study questionnaire. Recovered participants in ImmuneRACE Cohort 3 were defined by two consecutive negative NP/OP PCR tests, clearance by a healthcare professional, or resolution of symptoms. Each participant in the prospective study had whole blood, serum and a nasopharyngeal or oropharyngeal swab collected by mobile phlebotomists. Over a roughly two-month period, participants in the prospective study had the option of providing additional blood draws and questionnaires. Before DNA extraction, prospective study blood samples were shipped either frozen or at room temperature. With regard to this clone: This receptor's antigen is unknown. The sample holds no much larger clone one base away, and base qualities are not on file.

The CDR1 and CDR2 encoded by the germline V gene (reference sequence) are LNHNV and YYDKDF. Counted from cysteine to phenylalanine, this CDR3 has 16 amino acids. The CDR3 DNA has 48 bases and is translated from base 1. V is reduced by 5 bases and J by 5 bases, leaving a spacing of 19 bases between them. The receptor was derived from a man between 45 and 60 years old who had recovered from COVID-19. Sequences were obtained from PBMCs or T cells enriched from blood (not recorded which). The chain is assembled from TRBV15 and TRBJ2-1, with no confidently assigned D gene. The CDR3 region has the sequence CATSPSRVSADNEQFF. The sequenced DNA: TGTGCCACCAGCCCATCCCGGGTAAGCGCCGACAATGAGCAGTTCTTC.